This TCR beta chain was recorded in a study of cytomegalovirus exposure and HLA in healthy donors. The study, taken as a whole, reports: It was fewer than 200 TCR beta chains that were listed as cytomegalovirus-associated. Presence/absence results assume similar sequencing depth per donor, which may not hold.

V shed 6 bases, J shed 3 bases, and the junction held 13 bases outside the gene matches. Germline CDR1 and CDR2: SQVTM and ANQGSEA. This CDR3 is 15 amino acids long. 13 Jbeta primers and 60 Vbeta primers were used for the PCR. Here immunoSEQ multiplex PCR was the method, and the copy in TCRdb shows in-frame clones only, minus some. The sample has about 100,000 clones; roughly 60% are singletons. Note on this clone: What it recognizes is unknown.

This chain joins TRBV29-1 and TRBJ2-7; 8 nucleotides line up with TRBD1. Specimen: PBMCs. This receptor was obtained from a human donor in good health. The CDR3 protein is CSVGRRQGMGYEQYF. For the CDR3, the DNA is TGCAGCGTCGGTAGGCGACAGGGGATGGGCTACGAGCAGTACTTC.